This TCR beta chain stems from a study of blood T cell repertoires in COVID-19. Study summary: Sources were T cells, B-cell-depleted T cells, or PBMCs; the material itself was cDNA or gDNA.

How the authors handled the data: Reference gene primers were amplified, and this amplification served to estimate nucleated cell counts. Profiled with immunoSEQ multiplex PCR; TCRdb holds only in-frame clones, not every one. Clone size and V and J calls were adopted from that table, with D and trimming inferred from the DNA. The sample lists around 130,000 clones; roughly three quarters were seen once. The V and J ends lost 4 bases and 2 bases, in that order; junction bases with no gene match: 8. This CDR3 is built from 16 residues. Germline V gene lookup returns CDR1 SGHVS and CDR2 FQNEAQ. The chain is built from TRBV7-8 and TRBJ2-7; 10 positions match TRBD2. Sequencing input: peripheral blood. This sequence originates from a human donor in a cohort sampled during active COVID-19. This CDR3 is CASSSGTSALPYEQYF. DNA for the CDR3: TGTGCCAGCAGCTCCGGGACTAGCGCTCTCCCCTACGAGCAGTACTTC.